This T cell receptor beta chain appears in the sequencing data of a study of cytomegalovirus exposure and HLA in healthy donors. Study-level information: The same platform used for the roughly 610 first-cohort repertoires was also used for the roughly 120 validation repertoires, as a later analysis reported. Study-level results: The classifier reportedly diagnosed cytomegalovirus status with high sensitivity and specificity.

CDR1 is SNHLY and CDR2 is FYNNEI in the germline V gene. The CDR3 contains 15 residues. Between the trimmed V and J ends, which lost 1 base and 6 bases, there was a span of 13 bases. Details on this clone: Its antigen is as yet unknown.

The repertoire was sequenced with immunoSEQ multiplex PCR; TCRdb's copy has only in-frame clones and lacks some. This repertoire shows roughly 130,000 clones, 88% found once; its top ten account for 1.4%. The TCR originated in a man younger than 45 in good health and CMV-seronegative. The material sequenced was PBMCs. V gene TRBV2 combines with J gene TRBJ2-4; a possible D gene is TRBD1 (5 bases). CDR3 bases: TGTGCCAGCAGTGAAGATGGCAGGGTAGGAAACATTCAGTACTTC. Its translation is CASSEDGRVGNIQYF.